The 19 T cell receptor beta chains below come from one sample, sequenced in a study of blood T cells in healthy people across ages. Then a second PCR, running roughly 7 to 11 cycles, was carried out with a sample-barcoded 5' primer and a J-beta primer mix. TCRdb analysed the 5' RACE reads with MiXCR anew, one entry per CDR3 protein. The sample lists about 1 million distinct CDR3 sequences, roughly 45% occurring once. The sample comprised blood. The receptors were gathered from a woman aged 60 to 75 in good health.

The chain has TRBV15 and TRBJ2-5; 9 bases line up with TRBD2. This CDR3 contains 17 residues. Trimming cost V 2 bases and J 2 bases; bases outside gene matches: 9. Germline CDR1 LNHNV, CDR2 YYDKDF (reference sequence). CDR3 DNA: TGTGCCACCAGCAGAACCCCCCGGACTAGCGTGCAAGAGACCCAGTACTTC. Translating it yields CATSRTPRTSVQETQYF.

This chain joins TRBV15 and TRBJ2-1, with D uncertain. CDR1 is LNHNV and CDR2 is YYDKDF in the germline V gene (reference sequence). Trimming pared 2 bases from V and 10 bases from J, leaving 12 bases between. This CDR3 contains 13 residues. Here the CDR3 reads CATSRTVMGEQFF. In nucleotides, the CDR3 is TGTGCCACCAGCAGAACTGTTATGGGGGAGCAGTTCTTC.

This chain links TRBV5-1 with TRBJ2-3; a weak D match, TRBD2 (5 bases). Between the trimmed V and J ends, which lost 6 bases and 5 bases, there was a span of 10 bases. The CDR3 is 12 amino acids. The V gene's germline CDR1 is SGHRS and CDR2 YFSETQ. CDR3 sequence reads: CASNLRGDTQYF. The CDR3 bases are TGCGCCAGCAACCTTCGGGGAGATACGCAGTATTTT.

The gene calls are TRBV7-9 and TRBJ2-5; D gene uncertain. V lost 1 base and J lost 5, with 8 bases in between. CDR3 length equals 13 residues. Germline V gives CDR1 SEHNR, CDR2 FQNEAQ (reference sequence). CDR3 region: CASSLDPAETQYF. CDR3 sequence (DNA): TGTGCCAGCAGCTTAGATCCGGCGGAGACCCAGTACTTC.

The sample holds one count of this clonotype. The gene calls are TRBV20-1 and TRBJ2-5; TRBD1 matches 8 bases. This CDR3 is built from 16 residues. Losses at the gene ends were 2 bases for V and 5 bases for J; bases not matched to a gene: 13. In germline, CDR1 is DFQATT, CDR2 SNEGSKA (reference sequence). DNA for the CDR3: TGCAGTGCTAGAAAGAGACAGGGGCGGTCCGGGGAGACCCAGTACTTC. This sequence encodes CSARKRQGRSGETQYF.

V usage is TRBV24-1 and J usage is TRBJ2-1; TRBD1 aligns across 8 bases. CDR1 is KGHDR and CDR2 is SFDVKD in the germline V gene. Losses at the gene ends were 3 bases for V and 7 bases for J; bases not matched to a gene: 10. This CDR3 spans 16 amino acids. As DNA, the CDR3 is TGTGCCACCAGTGATCGTACAGGGGGGTACCTAAATGAGCAGTTCTTC. This codes for CATSDRTGGYLNEQFF.

This chain uses TRBV7-2 with TRBJ2-1; 9 bases are a match to TRBD2. Trimming cost V 5 bases and J 4 bases; bases outside gene matches: 12. The CDR3 sequence is 17 residues long. The germline V gene has CDR1 SGHTA and CDR2 FQGNSA. Here the CDR3 DNA reads TGTGCCAGCAGCACATTTCGTAGCGGGAGCCTTTACAATGAGCAGTTCTTC. Its protein is CASSTFRSGSLYNEQFF. The complete variable domain, with remaining parts taken from reference TRBV7-2 and TRBJ2-1, reads GAGVSQSPSNKVTEKGKDVELRCDPISGHTALYWYRQSLGQGLEFLIYFQGNSAPDKSGLPSDRFSAERTGGSVSTLTIQRTQQEDSAVYLCASSTFRSGSLYNEQFFGPGTRLTVL.

The chain joins TRBV6-1 to TRBJ2-1, with a tentative D call TRBD1 (6 bases). Germline CDR1 and CDR2: MNHNS and SASEGT. With 8 bases removed from V and 6 bases from J, the gap between germline ends came to 11 bases. CDR3 size: 12 residues. The CDR3 reads CASRWGPNEQFF. CDR3 coding DNA: TGTGCCAGCCGGTGGGGGCCCAATGAGCAGTTCTTC.

This clonotype was counted only a few times. The chain carries TRBV20-1 and TRBJ2-3; D perhaps matches TRBD2 (6 bases). The germline V gene encodes CDR1 DFQATT and CDR2 SNEGSKA (reference sequence). Trimming removed 3 bases at V and 2 bases at J, with 9 bases between. The CDR3 has 13 amino acids. CDR3 coding DNA: TGCAGTGCTAGGGGGGGTTTCACAGATACGCAGTATTTT. Translation: CSARGGFTDTQYF.

In regard to this clonotype: The junction departs from the called germline gene at one end, perhaps through a read error. This chain links TRBV6-5 with TRBJ2-1; 7 bases map to TRBD2. Germline V gene lookup returns CDR1 MNHEY and CDR2 SVGAGI. CDR3 length equals 16 residues. Written as DNA, the CDR3 is TGCGCCAGCAGTTACTCCGGGACTACAGACTACAATGAGCAGTTCTTC. This gives the protein CASSYSGTTDYNEQFF.

The chain couples TRBV2 to TRBJ2-1; D not certain. The CDR3 covers 12 residues. CDR1 and CDR2 from the germline V gene are SNHLY and FYNNEI. Deletions cut 3 bases from V and 9 bases from J, with 9 bases between. The CDR3 loop is CASSEKGSEQFF. The DNA for the CDR3 is TGTGCCAGCAGTGAGAAGGGAAGTGAGCAGTTCTTC. The full variable domain, in which reference TRBV2 and TRBJ2-1 provide the parts outside the CDR3, is EPEVTQTPSHQVTQMGQEVILRCVPISNHLYFYWYRQILGQKVEFLVSFYNNEISEKSEIFDDQFSVERPDGSNFTLKIRSTKLEDSAMYFCASSEKGSEQFFGPGTRLTVL.

The J gene is TRBJ1-2, the V gene TRBV27; D is ambiguous. V was cut by 7 bases and J by 8 bases, with 14 bases left in between. CDR1 is MNHEY and CDR2 is SMNVEV in the germline V gene (reference sequence). This CDR3 has 12 residues. The CDR3 nucleotides read TGTGCCAGCATAGATCCGGGCGGGGGCTACACCTTC. Encoded protein: CASIDPGGGYTF.

This clonotype occurred once. This chain uses TRBV10-3 with TRBJ2-5, with TRBD1 as a possible D gene (6 bases). Germline loops: CDR1 ENHRY, CDR2 SYGVKD. V was cut by 10 bases and J by 11 bases, with 23 bases left in between. CDR3 size: 13 residues. CDR3 loop: CATSGGVDNEQYF. The CDR3 DNA is TGTGCCACCTCTGGGGGCGTTGACAATGAGCAGTACTTC.

This clonotype was counted between two and nine times. The rearrangement links TRBV12-3 or TRBV12-4 to TRBJ2-6; D is uncertain. The V and J ends lost 6 bases and 2 bases respectively, with 11 bases between them. The CDR3 spans 15 residues. The CDR3 here is CASSPPVTGANVLTF. CDR3 nucleotide sequence: TGTGCCAGCAGCCCCCCCGTAACTGGGGCCAACGTCCTGACTTTC.

V and J are TRBV5-1 and TRBJ2-3; no clear D. The CDR3 runs 14 residues. Germline CDR1 and CDR2: SGHRS and YFSETQ. The V and J ends lost 4 bases and 1 base respectively, with 10 bases between them. The CDR3: CASSPFGGTDTQYF. The CDR3, as DNA: TGCGCCAGCAGCCCCTTTGGGGGCACAGATACGCAGTATTTT.

This clonotype has only one observation. The chain is built from TRBV10-3 and TRBJ2-7, with D uncertain. The CDR3 extends over 18 amino acids. Germline lookup yields CDR1 ENHRY and CDR2 SYGVKD. The germline V and J ends were trimmed by 0 bases and 4 bases, with 22 bases remaining between them. CDR3: CAISESQLARQISYEQYF. The CDR3 DNA follows: TGTGCCATCAGTGAGTCGCAATTAGCTCGGCAAATTAGTTACGAGCAGTACTTC.

In this sample, this clonotype turned up a few times. The CDR3 region is CSVATGSGANVLTF. For the CDR3, the DNA is TGCAGCGTTGCCACAGGCTCTGGGGCCAACGTCCTGACTTTC. The chain couples TRBV29-1 to TRBJ2-6; D may be TRBD1 (5 bases). Trimming stripped 4 bases from V and 0 bases from J, with 7 bases between. Germline CDR1 SQVTM, CDR2 ANQGSEA. The CDR3 contains 14 residues. The whole variable domain, remainder taken from reference TRBV29-1 and TRBJ2-6, is SAVISQKPSRDICQRGTSLTIQCQVDSQVTMMFWYRQQPGQSLTLIATANQGSEATYESGFVIDKFPISRPNLTFSTLTVSNMSPEDSSIYLCSVATGSGANVLTFGAGSRLTVL.

This clonotype was counted a few times. This chain uses TRBV20-1 with TRBJ2-5, with 9 bases that match TRBD1. The J call may be mistaken, given a closer DNA end match to TRBJ2-7. This CDR3 region has 15 residues. The germline CDR1 and CDR2 sequences are DFQATT and SNEGSKA (reference sequence). CDR3 sequence (DNA): TGCAGTGCCAGGGACAGGGAGTTGTGGGTGGGCGAGCAGTACTTC. It yields the protein CSARDRELWVGEQYF.

The J gene is TRBJ2-7, the V gene TRBV4-2; 7 bases fit TRBD2. There are 17 residues in the CDR3. The J segment lost 4 bases and the V segment lost 0 bases, leaving 12 bases of the junction unmatched. Germline CDR1 and CDR2: LGHNA and YNFKEQ. The CDR3 loop is CASSQDRAGVKMYEQYF. DNA of the CDR3: TGTGCCAGCAGCCAAGATAGGGCGGGGGTTAAGATGTACGAGCAGTACTTC.